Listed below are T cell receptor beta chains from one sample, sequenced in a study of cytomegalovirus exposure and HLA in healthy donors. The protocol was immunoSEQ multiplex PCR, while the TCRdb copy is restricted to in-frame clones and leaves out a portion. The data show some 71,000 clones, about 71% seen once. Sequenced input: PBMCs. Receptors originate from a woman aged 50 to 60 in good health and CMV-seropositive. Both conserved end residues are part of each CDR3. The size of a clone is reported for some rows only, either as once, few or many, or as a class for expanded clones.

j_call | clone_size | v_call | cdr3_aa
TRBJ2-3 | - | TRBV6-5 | CASSYSYKSTDTQYF
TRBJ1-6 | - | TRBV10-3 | CAISDGDTRSYNSPLHF
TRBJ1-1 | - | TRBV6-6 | CASNPQGTEAFF
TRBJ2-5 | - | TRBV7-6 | CASSLQVAYETQYF
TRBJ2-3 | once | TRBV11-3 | CASSSGITDTQYF
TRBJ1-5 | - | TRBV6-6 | CASQDSISNQPQHF
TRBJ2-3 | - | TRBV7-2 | CASSRMGGGGAVADTQYF
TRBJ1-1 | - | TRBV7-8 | CASSLVQGADTEAFF
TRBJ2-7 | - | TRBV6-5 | CASRSSGEYSYEQYF
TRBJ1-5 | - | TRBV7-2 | CASSSDRGSIWGQPQHF
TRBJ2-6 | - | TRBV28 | CASSLRRYSGANVLTF
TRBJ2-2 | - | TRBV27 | CASSLVGDRGSTGELFF
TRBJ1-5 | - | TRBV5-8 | CASSLATGTLLRDRNQPQHF
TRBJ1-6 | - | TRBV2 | CASSPGQGFSYNSPLHF
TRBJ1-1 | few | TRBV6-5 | CASSPGQDTEAFF
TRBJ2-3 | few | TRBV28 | CASSSAAVTDTQYF
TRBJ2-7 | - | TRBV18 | CASSPSSSSAYEQYF
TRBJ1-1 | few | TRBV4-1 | CASTLGQSKAEAFF
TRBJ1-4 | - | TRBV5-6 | CASSLDPGQGREKLFF
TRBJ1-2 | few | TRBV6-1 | CASSEGGGHYGYTF
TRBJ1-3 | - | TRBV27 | CASSQQGSSGNTIYF
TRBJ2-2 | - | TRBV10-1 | CASSETRLPGELFF
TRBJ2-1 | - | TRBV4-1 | CASSQDFRQASSYNEQFF
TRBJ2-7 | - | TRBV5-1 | CASSLVAHSSYEQYF
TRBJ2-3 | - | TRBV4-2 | CASSQEGRADTQYF
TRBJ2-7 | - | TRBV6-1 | CAIDDSLQDYEQYF
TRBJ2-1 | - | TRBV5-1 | CASSLMTGDGGEQFF
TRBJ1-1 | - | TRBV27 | CASSLRGGNTEAFF
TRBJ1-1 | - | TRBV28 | CASTQQGGNYHNEAFF
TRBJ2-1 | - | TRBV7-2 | CASSLVGGQGPSNEQFF
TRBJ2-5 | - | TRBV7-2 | CASSLTFGLAVPTQYF
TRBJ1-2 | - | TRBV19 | CAGRDWNYGYTF
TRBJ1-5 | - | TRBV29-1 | CSVVGTGNQPQHF
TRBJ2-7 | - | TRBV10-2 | CASGLGEEYEQYF
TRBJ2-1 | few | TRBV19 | CASKTRGFVHNEQFF
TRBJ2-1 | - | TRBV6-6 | CASTLPQGNYNEQFF
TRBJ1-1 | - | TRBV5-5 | CASSFTGMGTEAFF
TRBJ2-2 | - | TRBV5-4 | CASRDGQRRANTGELFF
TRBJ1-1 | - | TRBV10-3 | CAAGSQADTEAFF
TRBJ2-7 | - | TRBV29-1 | CSVEGGGLGEQYF
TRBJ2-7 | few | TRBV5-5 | CASSISTESSYEQYF
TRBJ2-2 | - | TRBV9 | CASSVEFGEGAKNTGELFF
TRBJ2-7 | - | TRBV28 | CASSLTSSEQYF
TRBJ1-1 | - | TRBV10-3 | CAISETDREGTEAFF
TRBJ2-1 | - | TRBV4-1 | CASSQVDLGLVSTNEQFF
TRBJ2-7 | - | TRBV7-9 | CASSLQTETYEQYF
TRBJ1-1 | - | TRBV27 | CASSGTGGLDTEAFF
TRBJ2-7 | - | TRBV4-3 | CASSQGTSGRAGSYEQYF
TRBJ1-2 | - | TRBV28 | CASRLTGGNYGYTF
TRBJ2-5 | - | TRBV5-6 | CASSRTAGTSVGETQYF
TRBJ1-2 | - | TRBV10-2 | CASSESRGSRIVGYTF
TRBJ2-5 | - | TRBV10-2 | CASSGETSAETQYF
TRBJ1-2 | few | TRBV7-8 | CASSPRMTGVDGYTF
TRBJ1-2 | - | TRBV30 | CAYTKMEGYTF
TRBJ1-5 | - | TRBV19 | CASSILTGGTGNQPQHF
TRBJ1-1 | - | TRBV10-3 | CAISGTGEATEAFF
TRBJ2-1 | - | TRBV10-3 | CAIHSDFNEQFF
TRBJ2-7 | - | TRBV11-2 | CASSSPTGTSYEQYF
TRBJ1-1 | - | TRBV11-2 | CASSLPTGGTEAFF